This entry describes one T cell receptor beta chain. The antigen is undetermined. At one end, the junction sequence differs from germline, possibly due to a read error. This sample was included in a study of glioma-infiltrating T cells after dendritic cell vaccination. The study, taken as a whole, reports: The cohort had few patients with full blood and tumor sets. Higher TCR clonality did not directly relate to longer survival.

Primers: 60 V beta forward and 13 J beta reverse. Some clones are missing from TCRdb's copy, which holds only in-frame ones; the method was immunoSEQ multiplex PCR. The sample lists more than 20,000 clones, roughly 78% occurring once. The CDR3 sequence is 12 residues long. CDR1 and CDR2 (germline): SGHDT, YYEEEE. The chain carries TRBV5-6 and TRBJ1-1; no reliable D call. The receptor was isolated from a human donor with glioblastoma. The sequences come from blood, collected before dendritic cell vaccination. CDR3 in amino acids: CASSLSPAGITF. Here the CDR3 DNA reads TGTGCCAGCAGCTTGTCTCCCGCGGGAATAACCTTT.